These T cell receptor beta chains were read from a single sample in a study of blood T cell repertoires in COVID-19. Produced via immunoSEQ multiplex PCR; TCRdb's table is partial and in-frame only. Among around 200,000 clones listed, around 85% were seen once. The material sequenced was PBMCs or T cells enriched from blood (not recorded which). These receptors were obtained from a man in his forties or fifties who had recovered from COVID-19. Each CDR3 is given with its conserved first and last residue. A D gene is named only where the DNA matches it firmly. Some rows have no size entry. The others give once, few or many, or a class for an expanded clone.

d_gene | j_gene | v_gene | abundance | CDR3nt | CDR3aa
NA | TRBJ1-2 | TRBV18 | NA | TGTGCCAGCTCAGCTCGAATCGGGGGGCCTCCCTATGGCTACACCTTC | CASSARIGGPPYGYTF
TRBD1 | TRBJ1-1 | TRBV11-3 | NA | TGTGCCAGCAGCGAGGACAGGGCGTTCACTGAAGCTTTCTTT | CASSEDRAFTEAFF
NA | TRBJ2-7 | TRBV7-9 | NA | TGTGCCAGCAGCTCCCCCGGACAAATCTACGAGCAGTACTTC | CASSSPGQIYEQYF
NA | TRBJ1-1 | TRBV7-6 | NA | TGTGCCAGCAGCTTAGTGGCAGGGAACACTGAAGCTTTCTTT | CASSLVAGNTEAFF
NA | TRBJ2-4 | TRBV28 | NA | TGTGCCAGCAGAGCCGACGGTAGCCTAGCCAAAAACATTCAGTACTTC | CASRADGSLAKNIQYF
NA | TRBJ1-3 | TRBV6-2/TRBV6-3 | NA | TGTGCCAGCAGTTACTCGGTCCGGACAGTGAACCCCTCTGGAAACACCATATATTTT | CASSYSVRTVNPSGNTIYF
NA | TRBJ2-2 | TRBV27 | NA | TGTGCCAGCAGCACAGGGATGGGGGAGCTGTTTTTT | CASSTGMGELFF
TRBD2 | TRBJ2-7 | TRBV7-2 | NA | TGTGCCAGCAGCTTAGAAGCGGGAGGTGGTAGGGAGCAGTACTTC | CASSLEAGGGREQYF
TRBD1 | TRBJ2-7 | TRBV29-1 | NA | TGCAGCGTTTCTCTGCTTCAGGGGGCTAGCTACGAGCAGTACTTC | CSVSLLQGASYEQYF
NA | TRBJ1-1 | TRBV11-2 | NA | TGTGCCAGCAGCTTAGTTGGGTCGTGGGGCGAAGCTTTCTTT | CASSLVGSWGEAFF
NA | TRBJ1-5 | TRBV27 | NA | TGTGCCAGCAGTAACTCCCGACAGGGCAATCAGCCCCAGCATTTT | CASSNSRQGNQPQHF
NA | TRBJ1-1 | TRBV25-1 | NA | TGTGCCAGCAGTGAATTTGGGGGGGAATCTGAAGCTTTCTTT | CASSEFGGESEAFF
TRBD1 | TRBJ2-7 | TRBV13 | NA | TGTGCCAGCAGCTCCGCCGGGACAGGCTCCTACGAGCAGTACTTC | CASSSAGTGSYEQYF
NA | TRBJ1-6 | TRBV7-2 | NA | TGTGCCAGCAGCTTAGCGGGGACTAGGTCGAATTCACCCCTCCACTTT | CASSLAGTRSNSPLHF
TRBD1 | TRBJ2-4 | TRBV13 | NA | TGTGCCAGCAGCCTAGGGACAGACAGGAACATTCAGTACTTC | CASSLGTDRNIQYF
TRBD1 | TRBJ1-3 | TRBV18 | NA | TGTGCCAGCTCACGAGGGACAGGTCAAACCTCTGGAAACACCATATATTTT | CASSRGTGQTSGNTIYF
NA | TRBJ1-1 | TRBV25-1 | NA | TGTGCCAGCAGTTTACAGATGAACACTGAAGCTTTCTTT | CASSLQMNTEAFF
NA | TRBJ1-3 | TRBV4-3 | NA | TGCGCCAGCAGCCAAGATCGACGGAGCTCTGGAAACACCATATATTTT | CASSQDRRSSGNTIYF
TRBD2 | TRBJ2-7 | TRBV7-9 | NA | TGTGCCAGCAGCATCAGGACTAGCGGGAAGAGCTCCTACGAGCAGTACTTC | CASSIRTSGKSSYEQYF
NA | TRBJ2-7 | TRBV19 | NA | TGTGCCAGTAGTATAGGAGGTAGACCCTACGAGCAGTACTTC | CASSIGGRPYEQYF
TRBD2 | TRBJ2-2 | TRBV7-2 | many | TGTGCCAGCAGCTCAGGACTAGCGGGAGGGCCGGACACCGGGGAGCTGTTTTTT | CASSSGLAGGPDTGELFF
NA | TRBJ2-2 | TRBV5-1 | NA | TGCGCCAGCAGCTCAAGGACAGTCGCGAACACCGGGGAGCTGTTTTTT | CASSSRTVANTGELFF
TRBD2 | TRBJ2-1 | TRBV2 | NA | TGTGCCAGCAACCCAGGACTAGCGAACAATGAGCAGTTCTTC | CASNPGLANNEQFF
NA | TRBJ2-3 | TRBV19 | NA | TGTGCCAGTAGTATTGGACAGAGCACAGATACGCAGTATTTT | CASSIGQSTDTQYF
NA | TRBJ2-3 | TRBV29-1 | NA | TGCAGCACCGCGAAGAACGCCCCCGGGGAAGATACGCAGTATTTT | CSTAKNAPGEDTQYF
NA | TRBJ2-7 | TRBV11-1 | NA | TGTGCCAGCAGCCCCGGTCCCGTAATCTCCTACGAGCAGTACTTC | CASSPGPVISYEQYF
TRBD2 | TRBJ2-5 | TRBV5-1 | NA | TGCGCCAGCAGCTTTACAGCGGGAGACCCAGAGACCCAGTACTTC | CASSFTAGDPETQYF
TRBD1 | TRBJ2-7 | TRBV30 | NA | TGTGCCTGGTCGCCTACAGGGGAAACAACCTACAAGCAGTACTTC | CAWSPTGETTYKQYF
NA | TRBJ2-4 | TRBV21-1 | few | TGTGCCACAAACCAGGGAGGCAAAAACATTCAGTACTTC | CATNQGGKNIQYF
NA | TRBJ1-3 | TRBV18 | NA | TGTGCCAGCTCTTCCGTGAATACACCCGGAAACACCATATATTTT | CASSSVNTPGNTIYF
TRBD1 | TRBJ1-5 | TRBV10-3 | NA | TGTGCCATCAGTGAGTCTGGACAGGGGGTCAATCAGCCCCAGCATTTT | CAISESGQGVNQPQHF
NA | TRBJ2-1 | TRBV18 | NA | TGTGCCAGCTCACCGGGGACTTTAATTTACAATGAGCAGTTCTTC | CASSPGTLIYNEQFF
TRBD2 | TRBJ2-5 | TRBV28 | NA | TGTGCCAGCAGCGATAGCGGGTCTGAAGAGACCCAGTACTTC | CASSDSGSEETQYF
NA | TRBJ2-7 | TRBV4-2 | NA | TGTGCCAGCAGCCAAGAGGGGGGAGGATCCTCCTACGAGCAGTACTTC | CASSQEGGGSSYEQYF
NA | TRBJ2-7 | TRBV2 | NA | TGTGCCAGCAGTGTCGAGGTGACCTCCTACGAGCAGTACTTC | CASSVEVTSYEQYF
NA | TRBJ1-2 | TRBV24-1 | NA | TGTGCCACCAGTGTCGAGGGCAGACCTGGCTACACCTTC | CATSVEGRPGYTF
TRBD1 | TRBJ2-2 | TRBV19 | NA | TGTGCCAGTACCGGGACAGGGACCCTTCTGAACACCGGGGAGCTGTTTTTT | CASTGTGTLLNTGELFF
TRBD1 | TRBJ2-7 | TRBV5-4 | NA | TGTGCCAGCAGCGCCCGGGACAGGGGATTTTTTAGCTCCTACGAGCAGTACTTC | CASSARDRGFFSSYEQYF
NA | TRBJ2-7 | TRBV5-1 | NA | TGCGCCAGCAGCTACATGACAGGCTCCTACGAGCAGTACTTC | CASSYMTGSYEQYF
TRBD2 | TRBJ2-7 | TRBV11-3 | NA | TGTGCCAGCAGCTTAGCTGGGACGGGGGGCGAGCAGTACTTC | CASSLAGTGGEQYF
NA | TRBJ1-5 | TRBV15 | NA | TGTGCCACCAGCAGGGACCCCCGGGGTCAGCCCCAGCATTTT | CATSRDPRGQPQHF
NA | TRBJ2-7 | TRBV27 | NA | TGTGCCAGCATCGACAGAGGCTACGAGCAGTACTTC | CASIDRGYEQYF
TRBD1 | TRBJ1-1 | TRBV12-3/TRBV12-4 | once | TGTGCCAGCAGACAGGGGGCCACTGAAGCTTTCTTT | CASRQGATEAFF
NA | TRBJ2-1 | TRBV5-4 | once | TGTGCCAGCAGCTTTGAGGGGAGGCGTGGTAATGAGCAGTTCTTC | CASSFEGRRGNEQFF
NA | TRBJ1-1 | TRBV19 | NA | TGTGCCAGTAGTAGGGGGGGGCATCTCTCCACTGAAGCTTTCTTT | CASSRGGHLSTEAFF
TRBD1 | TRBJ1-6 | TRBV5-1 | once | TGCGCCAGCAGCTCAGGGGGCGTTGGGAATTCACCCCTCCACTTT | CASSSGGVGNSPLHF
NA | TRBJ1-2 | TRBV27 | NA | TGTGCCAGCAGTCCCCTGAGAGGCTATGGCTACACCTTC | CASSPLRGYGYTF
NA | TRBJ1-5 | TRBV2 | NA | TGTGCCAGCTCCCCACGCGCAGGTGACGGCGAGCCCCAGCATTTT | CASSPRAGDGEPQHF
TRBD1 | TRBJ2-5 | TRBV4-3 | NA | TGCGCCAGCAGCCACTCCGGACAGGCGGAGACCCAGTACTTC | CASSHSGQAETQYF
NA | TRBJ1-1 | TRBV29-1 | NA | TGCAGCGGACAGACATTAGGGAACACTGAAGCTTTCTTT | CSGQTLGNTEAFF
TRBD2 | TRBJ2-7 | TRBV3-1/TRBV3-2 | NA | TGTGCCAGCAGCCGGGTAGCGGGAGCCCGGCAGTACTTC | CASSRVAGARQYF
TRBD1 | TRBJ1-4 | TRBV6-5 | NA | TGTGCCAGCACCAAGGGACAGGGGTCGGAAAAACTGTTTTTT | CASTKGQGSEKLFF
NA | TRBJ1-1 | TRBV28 | few | TGTGCCAGCGGAGGGGCGACCAGGCTCGCTGAAGCTTTCTTT | CASGGATRLAEAFF
NA | TRBJ2-7 | TRBV24-1 | NA | TGTGCCACCAGTTCGGACAGATCATACGAGCAGTACTTC | CATSSDRSYEQYF
NA | TRBJ2-1 | TRBV5-1 | NA | TGCGCCAGCAGCTTGCAGGATTACAATGAGCAGTTCTTC | CASSLQDYNEQFF